The text below deals with one T cell receptor beta chain. The data were obtained in a study of control samples from healthy donors and cancer patients. Using immunoSEQ multiplex PCR, the repertoire was profiled, and TCRdb retains in-frame clones only, with some absent. The data contain 350,000 to 450,000 clones, 75% to 95% of them seen just once; the ten biggest clones take up around 6.4%. The V gene lost 5 bases and the J gene lost 3 bases, with 14 bases spanning the gap. Germline lookup yields CDR1 SNHLY and CDR2 FYNNEI. The CDR3 totals 15 residues. Material: PBMCs. The TCR originated in a man aged 35-49 years with head and neck cancer. J is TRBJ2-4 and V is TRBV2, with a tentative D call TRBD1 (5 bases). As DNA, the CDR3 is TGTGCCAGCAGTATACGCGGACAAGACAAAAACATTCAGTACTTC. Amino acid sequence: CASSIRGQDKNIQYF. Full variable domain (remainder filled in from reference TRBV2 and TRBJ2-4): EPEVTQTPSHQVTQMGQEVILRCVPISNHLYFYWYRQILGQKVEFLVSFYNNEISEKSEIFDDQFSVERPDGSNFTLKIRSTKLEDSAMYFCASSIRGQDKNIQYFGAGTRLSVL.